The source of this T cell receptor beta chain is a study of coeliac disease. Data came from immunoSEQ multiplex PCR; TCRdb stores just in-frame clones and leaves some out. The repertoire holds some 8,700 clones, with about three fifths as singletons. CDR3 length: 15 amino acids. One frozen roughly 480,000-cell aliquot per fraction was sequenced. The receptor was derived from a woman in her sixties with celiac disease. Sequencing was carried out using intraepithelial lymphocytes from the gut. The chain joins TRBV21-1 to TRBJ1-3. TRBV21-1 is designated a pseudogene. The CDR3 region has the DNA TGTGCCAGCAGCAATTCCGGAGGGCCAGGAAACACCATATATTTT. It translates to CASSNSGGPGNTIYF.